This is a list of T cell receptor beta chains from one sample in a study of blood T cell repertoires in COVID-19. Clones were read by immunoSEQ multiplex PCR, and TCRdb kept only the in-frame ones, dropping some. Here the sample spans about 160,000 clones, approximately 82% being singletons. Sequencing was done on a sample of peripheral blood. Receptors originate from a woman aged 80 or over with acute or convalescent COVID-19. Each CDR3 is given with its conserved first and last residue. The order of the fields is V gene, clone size, D gene, J gene, CDR3 DNA, CDR3 protein. The D gene is left open where the match is weak. Only some rows state a clone size, as once, few, many or a class for expanded clones.

TRBV7-2	.	TRBD2	TRBJ2-1	TGTGCCAGCAGCGCCCCTACTAGCGGGAGAAGAACCTACAATGAGCAGTTCTTC	CASSAPTSGRRTYNEQFF
TRBV5-8	.	.	TRBJ2-1	TGTGCCAGCAGATTGAGGGGGGGCAATGAGCAGTTCTTC	CASRLRGGNEQFF
TRBV19	.	.	TRBJ2-3	TGTGCCAGTAGTATTGACAGCCTCCCGGCAAATACGCAGTATTTT	CASSIDSLPANTQYF
TRBV5-1	.	.	TRBJ2-4	TGCGCCAGCAGCGCCGAACAGGGCTTGACAGCCAAAAACATTCAGTACTTC	CASSAEQGLTAKNIQYF
TRBV7-8	.	.	TRBJ2-6	TGTGCCAGCAGCTTCTCAGCGGCTGGGGCCAACGTCCTGACTTTC	CASSFSAAGANVLTF
TRBV6-1	.	TRBD1	TRBJ1-6	TGTGCCAGCAGTGACCGACAGGGTATCTCACCCCTCCACTTT	CASSDRQGISPLHF
TRBV11-2	.	.	TRBJ1-2	TGTGCCAGCAGCTTGGAGGGCCACAACTATGGCTACACCTTC	CASSLEGHNYGYTF
TRBV27	.	TRBD1	TRBJ1-5	TGTGCCAGCCGACAGGGAGGCAATCAGCCCCAGCATTTT	CASRQGGNQPQHF
TRBV19	.	.	TRBJ1-1	TGTGCCAGTAGCTCCTATTCTGAAGCTTTCTTT	CASSSYSEAFF
TRBV7-9	.	.	TRBJ2-2	TGTGCCAGCAGCTTTACAGGGTCTGAGGGGAACACCGGGGAGCTGTTTTTT	CASSFTGSEGNTGELFF
TRBV11-3	few	TRBD2	TRBJ2-7	TGTGCCAGCAGCGCTTATCAACGGACTAGCGGGAAAAACGAGCAGTACTTC	CASSAYQRTSGKNEQYF
TRBV6-5	many	TRBD2	TRBJ2-7	TGTGCCAGCAGTTACCCACGGACTAGCGGGGGCTACGAGCAGTACTTC	CASSYPRTSGGYEQYF
TRBV29-1	.	.	TRBJ2-1	TGCAGCGGGAAGGGTTTCGGGAGCCCCTACAATGAGCAGTTCTTC	CSGKGFGSPYNEQFF
TRBV7-2	.	.	TRBJ2-5	TGTGCCAGCAGCAAATACGGGGGTGGAGAGACCCAGTACTTC	CASSKYGGGETQYF